This entry features one T cell receptor (beta chain) sequence. The germline V gene has CDR1 LNHDA and CDR2 SQIVND (reference sequence). The V end was cut by 5 bases, the J end by 7 bases, with 9 bases between. The CDR3 is 11 amino acids. This entry comes from a study of blood T cell repertoires in COVID-19. Background on the study: From T cells, B-cell-depleted T cells, or PBMCs came the material, which was cDNA or gDNA.

In the original processing: For nucleated cells, counts were estimated from reference gene primer amplification. Sequencing was performed with immunoSEQ multiplex PCR; in TCRdb, only in-frame clones are kept and a portion is missing. The V and J calls and clone size are taken from that table; D and trimming were inferred from the DNA. The table records 150,000 to 200,000 clones, around nine tenths of them present only once. The chain joins TRBV19 to TRBJ2-7; possibly TRBD2 for D (5 bases). The sequenced sample consisted of peripheral blood. The sequence was collected from a woman between 18 and 29 years old who had recovered from COVID-19. The CDR3 DNA reads TGTGCCAGTAGTGCCCCGGGGGAGCAGTACTTC. This sequence encodes CASSAPGEQYF.